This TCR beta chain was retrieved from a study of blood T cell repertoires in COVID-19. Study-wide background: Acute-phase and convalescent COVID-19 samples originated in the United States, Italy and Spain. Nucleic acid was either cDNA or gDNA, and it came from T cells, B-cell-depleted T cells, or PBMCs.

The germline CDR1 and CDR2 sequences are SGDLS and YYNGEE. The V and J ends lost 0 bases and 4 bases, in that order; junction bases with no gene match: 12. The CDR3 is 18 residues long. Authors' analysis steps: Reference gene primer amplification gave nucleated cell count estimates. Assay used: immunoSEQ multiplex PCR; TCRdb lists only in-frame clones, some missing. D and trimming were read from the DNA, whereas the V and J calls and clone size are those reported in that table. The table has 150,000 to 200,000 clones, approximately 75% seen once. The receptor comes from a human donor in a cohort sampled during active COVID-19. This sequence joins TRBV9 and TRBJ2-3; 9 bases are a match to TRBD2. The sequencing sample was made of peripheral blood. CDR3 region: CASSVATFSGSIADTQYF. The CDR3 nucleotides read TGTGCCAGCAGCGTAGCTACTTTTAGCGGGAGTATCGCAGATACGCAGTATTTT.